Here is one TCR beta chain with its context. This clone's antigen is unknown. Base qualities are not provided; no much larger clone lies one nucleotide away. Trimming removed 5 bases from V and 0 bases from J, leaving 8 bases between the germline ends. The CDR3, cysteine through phenylalanine, is 14 amino acids long. Of all the DNA, just the CDR3 is kept, 42 bases in frame from base 1. This specimen belongs to a study of response to subunit inactivated influenza vaccine (dated by TCRdb to 2016 to 2019). Looking at the study overall: To follow how T cells responded to a trivalent subunit inactivated influenza vaccine, the researchers relied on deep quantitative profiling of the T cell receptor repertoire.

The investigation overall reported the following: The authors proposed that each seasonal influenza vaccination may bring in only a limited number of new T cells.

The library was built by means of RT-PCR. The instrument given in TCRdb is Illumina HiSeq 2500. The public sequencing data were trimmed at Q25 with fastp and processed into clonotypes with MiXCR by TCRdb, which kept only in-frame beta chains. Identical CDR3 protein sequences are pooled into one entry, listed with their most common genes and DNA. For this sample there are fewer than 600,000 distinct CDR3 sequences; about 7.2% appear just once. The ten largest clones take up roughly 13% of the sample. The material sequenced was PBMCs from blood, taken roughly 24 months after vaccination. This sequence was found in a man between 50 and 75 years old who received an inactivated influenza vaccine. Donor details come from another sample of the same person, matched by shared clones. The rearrangement combines TRBV12-3 or TRBV12-4 with TRBJ1-3, with the D gene not clear enough to name. This receptor has the CDR3 CASSPSSSGNTIYF. The bases read TGTGCCAGCAGTCCAAGTAGCTCTGGAAACACCATATATTTT.